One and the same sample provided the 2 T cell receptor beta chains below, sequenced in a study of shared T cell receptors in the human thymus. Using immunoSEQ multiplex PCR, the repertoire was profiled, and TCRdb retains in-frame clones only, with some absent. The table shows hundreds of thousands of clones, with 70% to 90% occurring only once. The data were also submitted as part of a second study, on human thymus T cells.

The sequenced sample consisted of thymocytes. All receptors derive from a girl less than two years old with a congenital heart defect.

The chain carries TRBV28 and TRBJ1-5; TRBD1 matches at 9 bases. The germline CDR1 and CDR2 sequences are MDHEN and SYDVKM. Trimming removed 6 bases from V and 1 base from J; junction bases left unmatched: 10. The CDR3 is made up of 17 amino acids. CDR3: CASSHLVQGASNQPQHF. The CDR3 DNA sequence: TGTGCCAGCAGCCACCTCGTACAGGGGGCCAGCAATCAGCCCCAGCATTTT.

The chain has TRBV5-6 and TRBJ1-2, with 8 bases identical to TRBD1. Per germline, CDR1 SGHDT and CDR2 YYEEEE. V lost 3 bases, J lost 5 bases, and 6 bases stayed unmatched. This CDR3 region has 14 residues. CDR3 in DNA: TGTGCCAGCAGCTCCGACAGGGGAAGGTATGGCTACACCTTC. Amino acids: CASSSDRGRYGYTF.